This T cell receptor (beta chain) was sequenced for a study of regulatory T cells in long-lasting Graves disease (dated by TCRdb to the early 2020s). Regarding the complete study: To count as having persistent Graves' disease, a patient had to have received antithyroid drug treatment for over 5 years with TSH receptor autoantibodies remaining persistently positive. Antithyroid drugs had been taken for approximately 10 years on average by persistent Graves' disease patients in the clinical cohort. The study was conducted in China and was registered as a clinical trial. A total of roughly 33 samples underwent TCR sequencing: about 13 from persistent and roughly 20 from newly diagnosed Graves' disease patients. Persistent Graves' disease patients were compared with newly diagnosed Graves' disease patients by peripheral blood TCR sequencing and RNA sequencing.

Libraries were prepared through multiplex PCR. Sequencing was performed on an Illumina HiSeq 4000. TCR beta libraries were built with iRepertoire HTBI primers and Arm-PCR amplification of CDR3 regions. Before sequencing, the PCR products underwent gel purification. The paper's data handling went like this. Across samples, 60 to 75 TRBV and 15 or so TRBJ segments were identified and used for gene usage analysis of CDR3 amino acid clonotypes. COPE and FqMerger were used to merge the filtered high-quality paired reads into contigs. BLAST was used to align contigs to the IMGT TRBV, TRBD and TRBJ reference genes, and CDR3 was defined following IMGT. Any clonotype with a frequency above 0.1% was classified as a highly expanded clone. Shannon entropy was used to measure repertoire diversity, and the Gini coefficient was used to measure V-J evenness. Clonotypes shared by more than one individual were considered public. TCRdb ran its own pipeline on the public reads, namely fastp trimming at Q25 and MiXCR clone calling, and kept in-frame beta chains. Each entry is one CDR3 protein sequence, shown with its most common DNA and genes. What appears here as the V and J calls and clone size reflects TCRdb's work, not the paper's. The sample table contains a few hundred thousand distinct CDR3 sequences; only one count was recorded for 23% of them. Jointly, the top ten make up over 25% of the sample.

Only a few counts were recorded for this clonotype. Its antigen target is currently unknown. Base qualities are missing; no much larger clone stands one base away. The paper as a whole reports these results and caveats: Only the TCR beta chain was sequenced and analyzed. Compared with newly diagnosed patients, persistent Graves' disease patients had lower TCR Shannon entropy and fewer highly expanded clones, which suggests clonal expansion. The authors acknowledged the small sample size as a limitation that may reduce accuracy. TRBV28, TRBJ1-2 and TRBJ2-5 were preferentially used in persistent disease, while TRBV20-1 and TRBJ2-1 were favored in newly diagnosed disease. A larger number of public clonotypes was shared among persistent patients (around 2,700) than among newly diagnosed patients (roughly 1,000). The study examined only peripheral blood because the primary lesion, thyroid tissue, could not be accessed.

CDR1 MNHEY and CDR2 SMNVEV are derived from the germline V gene (reference sequence). Inclusive of the bounding cysteine and phenylalanine, the CDR3 is 14 residues long. Only CDR3 DNA remains: 42 bases, in frame from the first base. Trimming takes 5 bases from V and 9 bases from J, and the germline ends sit 14 bases apart. The meaning of the sample's time point label: persistent/refractory GD, antithyroid drugs over 5 years with positive TRAb. For both TCR sequencing and RNA sequencing, RNA was extracted from PBMCs in TRIzol. The diagnosis of Graves' disease was made according to American Thyroid Association guidelines. Patients for the study were recruited at an endocrinology department in Xi'an, China. Each patient gave approximately 8.8 milliliters of peripheral blood, collected in an EDTA anticoagulant tube. Ficoll Paque Plus density gradient separation was used to isolate PBMCs, and no further T cell sorting was performed. An Agilent 2100 Bioanalyzer and agarose gel were used to check RNA quality, and a NanoDrop 2000 was used to measure RNA concentration.

The sample consisted of peripheral blood mononuclear cells (PBMCs), taken when the disease was refractory, from a patient treated with antithyroid drugs. Recombination joined TRBV27 with TRBJ1-6, with the D gene uncertain. This clonotype was obtained from a female donor with Graves disease. The CDR3 in this case is CASSPSRAFSPLHF. The bases read TGTGCCAGCAGTCCGTCTCGGGCCTTTTCACCCCTCCACTTT.